Given below is one T cell receptor (beta chain) in context. The data derive from a study of radiotherapy plus CTLA-4 blockade in lung cancer. Study-wide context: Overall, about 19% of patients showed an objective response, while about 31% attained disease control.

Here immunoSEQ multiplex PCR was the method, and the copy in TCRdb shows in-frame clones only, minus some. The repertoire has 70,000 to 95,000 clones, roughly 86% of them found once; the top ten carry 16%. The CDR3 spans 14 residues. Per germline, CDR1 LGHNT and CDR2 FRNRAP. Between the trimmed V and J ends, which lost 0 bases and 3 bases, there was a span of 9 bases. Chemo-refractory metastatic non-small-cell lung cancer patients received focal radiation with ipilimumab CTLA-4 blockade. Sequencing was performed on peripheral blood, taken from a patient treated with radiotherapy plus ipilimumab. The clonotype comes from a human donor with non-small cell lung cancer that progressed on radiotherapy plus ipilimumab. V gene TRBV12-5 combines with J gene TRBJ2-7; no clear D. The CDR3 coding sequence is TGTGCTAGTGGTTTGGTAGGTCGTAGCTACGAGCAGTACTTC. This codes for CASGLVGRSYEQYF.